This TCR beta chain was recovered during a study of siplizumab effects on memory and regulatory T cells. Measured with immunoSEQ multiplex PCR; TCRdb has only the in-frame clones, and not every one. The profile shows about 91,000 clones, roughly 96% of them singletons. In germline, CDR1 is SGHRS, CDR2 YFSETQ. Trimming took 0 bases from V and 7 from J, leaving 8 bases between them. The CDR3 has 12 amino acids. The clonotype was recovered from a human donor in good health. Sequencing input: naive CD4+ T cells sorted from blood. V usage is TRBV5-1 and J usage is TRBJ2-7; D call uncertain. DNA for the CDR3: TGCGCCAGCAGCTTGGTTGTGGGGGAGCAGTACTTC. Its protein is CASSLVVGEQYF.